This entry lists 30 T cell receptor beta chains sequenced from one sample in a study of cytomegalovirus exposure and HLA in healthy donors. PCR used 60 Vbeta primers and 13 Jbeta primers. The method was immunoSEQ multiplex PCR; TCRdb's version includes in-frame clones alone and lacks a portion of them. This table holds roughly 150,000 clones, approximately 71% found once. Sequenced input: PBMCs. The receptors shown here come from a man younger than 40 in good health and CMV-seropositive.

The chain is built from TRBV10-3 and TRBJ2-5; perhaps TRBD2 as D (5 bases). Judging by the DNA end, TRBJ2-7 fits better; the J call may be wrong. Germline CDR1 is ENHRY and CDR2 is SYGVKD. The CDR3 contains 15 residues. Here the CDR3 reads CAISAKLESSYEQYF. The DNA of the CDR3 is TGTGCCATCAGTGCGAAACTAGAGAGCTCCTACGAGCAGTACTTC.

The chain joins TRBV6-1 to TRBJ2-4; 9 bases agree with TRBD1. Germline CDR1 reads MNHNS; CDR2 reads SASEGT. The CDR3 contains 14 residues. After removal of 6 bases from V and 8 bases from J, the junction contained 8 bases not matched to a gene. The CDR3 region has the DNA TGTGCCAGCAGGACACCGGGACAGGGATACATTCAGTACTTC. It translates to CASRTPGQGYIQYF.

The chain links TRBV5-4 to TRBJ2-7; TRBD2 aligns across 10 bases. Germline V lookup: CDR1 SGHNT, CDR2 YYREEE (reference sequence). V trimming: 4 bases; J trimming: 0 bases; junction bases outside the gene matches: 10. The CDR3 is made up of 17 amino acids. The CDR3 loop is CASSQRPGTSDSYEQYF. The DNA for the CDR3 is TGTGCCAGCAGCCAAAGACCCGGGACTAGCGACTCCTACGAGCAGTACTTC.

A few counts support this clone. The chain joins TRBV2 to TRBJ2-6; the D gene is possibly TRBD2 (5 bases). Trimming pared 8 bases from V and 1 base from J, leaving 21 bases between. The germline V gene encodes CDR1 SNHLY and CDR2 FYNNEI. The CDR3 has 18 residues. The chain's CDR3 is CASRQSIGIISGANVLTF. CDR3 sequence (DNA): TGTGCCAGCCGTCAGTCGATCGGGATTATTTCTGGGGCCAACGTCCTGACTTTC. The whole variable domain, filled in from reference TRBV2 and TRBJ2-6, reads EPEVTQTPSHQVTQMGQEVILRCVPISNHLYFYWYRQILGQKVEFLVSFYNNEISEKSEIFDDQFSVERPDGSNFTLKIRSTKLEDSAMYFCASRQSIGIISGANVLTFGAGSRLTVL.

The V gene is TRBV5-1, the J gene TRBJ1-1, with D uncertain. CDR1 and CDR2 from the germline V gene are SGHRS and YFSETQ. CDR3 length: 13 amino acids. V lost 0 bases and J lost 6, with 9 bases in between. The CDR3 bases are TGCGCCAGCAGCTTGGGAGGGTTGGCTGAAGCTTTCTTT. Translated: CASSLGGLAEAFF.

The chain joins TRBV19 to TRBJ2-3; TRBD2 aligns across 10 bases. J was trimmed by 3 bases and V by 7 bases; bases with no gene match: 4. Per the germline V gene, CDR1 is LNHDA and CDR2 is SQIVND (reference sequence). The CDR3 is 14 residues long. The CDR3 reads CASTTSGITDTQYF. CDR3 in DNA: TGTGCCAGTACCACTAGCGGGATTACAGATACGCAGTATTTT.

The chain combines TRBV10-3 with TRBJ2-1, with D tentatively TRBD1 (5 bases). Germline lookup yields CDR1 ENHRY and CDR2 SYGVKD. The CDR3 spans 17 residues. The V gene lost 7 bases and the J gene lost 1 base, with 20 bases spanning the gap. CDR3 sequence: CAIIPAIARDSYNEQFF. The CDR3 nucleotides read TGTGCCATCATTCCGGCAATTGCCAGGGATTCCTACAATGAGCAGTTCTTC.

This clone turned up a few times. The chain employs TRBV7-2 and TRBJ2-7; D perhaps matches TRBD2 (5 bases). Trimming removed 3 bases from V and 4 bases from J, with 7 bases in between. Per germline, CDR1 SGHTA and CDR2 FQGNSA. CDR3 size: 12 residues. The CDR3 loop is CASSFTGYEQYF. The CDR3 DNA reads TGTGCCAGCAGCTTTACGGGGTACGAGCAGTACTTC.

This chain links TRBV6-5 with TRBJ2-2, with 10 bases matching TRBD2. CDR3 size: 15 residues. V shed 7 bases, J shed 6 bases, and the junction held 8 bases outside the gene matches. Germline CDR1 is MNHEY and CDR2 is SVGAGI. CDR3 sequence (DNA): TGTGCCAGCAAAGGGCTAGCGGGAGAGGCCGGGGAGCTGTTTTTT. Its translation is CASKGLAGEAGELFF.

This sequence joins TRBV5-1 and TRBJ2-7; 11 bases map to TRBD2. The CDR3 contains 15 residues. Germline assignment: CDR1 SGHRS and CDR2 YFSETQ. V shed 4 bases, J shed 4 bases, and the junction held 7 bases outside the gene matches. CDR3 nucleotides: TGCGCCAGCAGCGTAGCGGGAGGGATCGCGTACGAGCAGTACTTC. It specifies CASSVAGGIAYEQYF.

V gene TRBV9 combines with J gene TRBJ1-1; weak D call: TRBD1 (6 bases). V dropped 3 bases and J dropped 0 bases, with 12 bases sitting between them. Per the germline V gene, CDR1 is SGDLS and CDR2 is YYNGEE. The length of the CDR3 is 15 residues. CDR3 in amino acids: CASSATGMVNTEAFF. The CDR3 DNA follows: TGTGCCAGCAGCGCCACAGGGATGGTGAACACTGAAGCTTTCTTT.

The V call is TRBV28, the J call TRBJ1-5, with a tentative D call TRBD1 (6 bases). The germline V and J ends were trimmed by 6 bases and 0 bases, with 21 bases remaining between them. The germline gives CDR1 MDHEN, CDR2 SYDVKM. The CDR3 has 18 amino acids. In DNA form, the CDR3 reads TGTGCCAGCAGCACAAAACAGGGTATGGGGATTAGCAATCAGCCCCAGCATTTT. The encoded protein is CASSTKQGMGISNQPQHF.

In its sample, this clone was seen a few times. The rearrangement uses TRBV9 and TRBJ1-5; D is unclear. The germline V and J ends were trimmed by 0 bases and 0 bases, with 10 bases remaining between them. Germline-derived CDR1 and CDR2 are SGDLS and YYNGEE. CDR3 length equals 16 residues. DNA for the CDR3: TGTGCCAGCAGCGTAGGGGCAGACATTAGCAATCAGCCCCAGCATTTT. Translated, it gives CASSVGADISNQPQHF.

This clone was recorded once. The chain combines TRBV11-2 with TRBJ1-1, with D unclear. The CDR3 is 13 residues long. V dropped 5 bases and J dropped 3 bases, with 10 bases sitting between them. CDR1 is SGHAT, CDR2 FQNNGV, per germline. The CDR3 DNA sequence: TGTGCCAGCAGCCCCGACCGGGACACTGAAGCTTTCTTT. This codes for CASSPDRDTEAFF. Full variable domain (remainder filled in from reference TRBV11-2 and TRBJ1-1): EAGVAQSPRYKIIEKRQSVAFWCNPISGHATLYWYQQILGQGPKLLIQFQNNGVVDDSQLPKDRFSAERLKGVDSTLKIQPAKLEDSAVYLCASSPDRDTEAFFGQGTRLTVV.

The chain uses TRBV27 and TRBJ2-2, with a possible D match to TRBD2 (7 bases). Trimming removed 3 bases at V and 3 bases at J, with 17 bases between. The germline CDR1 and CDR2 sequences are MNHEY and SMNVEV (reference sequence). CDR3 length: 17 residues. The CDR3 region has the DNA TGTGCCAGCAGTTTGGAGATGGGGGGGCCGTACACCGGGGAGCTGTTTTTT. It encodes CASSLEMGGPYTGELFF.

V gene TRBV30 combines with J gene TRBJ1-4; D uncertain. CDR3 size: 13 residues. The V end lost 3 bases, the J end lost 8 bases, and 13 bases lay between the germline ends. Germline lookup yields CDR1 GTSNPN and CDR2 SVGIG (reference sequence). CDR3 sequence (DNA): TGTGCCTGGAGGCGCGGGGAAATCGAAAAACTGTTTTTT. Its protein product is CAWRRGEIEKLFF.

The chain carries TRBV15 and TRBJ2-3; maybe TRBD2 (5 bases). Germline loops: CDR1 LNHNV, CDR2 YYDKDF (reference sequence). The V end was cut by 8 bases, the J end by 4 bases, with 16 bases between. This CDR3 region has 14 residues. The CDR3 spells CATLAQAGADTQYF. Written as DNA, the CDR3 is TGTGCCACCTTAGCGCAGGCTGGGGCAGATACGCAGTATTTT.

The chain has TRBV9 and TRBJ2-7, with D possibly being TRBD1 (6 bases). The CDR3 is 15 amino acids. V was shortened by 0 bases and J by 1 base, with 11 bases between the two germline ends. Germline-derived CDR1 and CDR2 are SGDLS and YYNGEE. The DNA of the CDR3 is TGTGCCAGCAGCGTAGGACGAGACAGGTCCTACGAGCAGTACTTC. Its protein is CASSVGRDRSYEQYF.

The chain joins TRBV18 to TRBJ2-7, with TRBD2 identical over 10 bases. This CDR3 is 16 amino acids long. The germline CDR1 and CDR2 sequences are KGHSH and LQKENI. V shed 4 bases, J shed 1 base, and the junction held 7 bases outside the gene matches. The CDR3 loop is CASSLMPGLASYEQYF. Written as DNA, the CDR3 is TGTGCCAGCTCACTTATGCCGGGACTAGCGTCCTACGAGCAGTACTTC.

The chain carries TRBV6-6 and TRBJ2-2; possible D gene TRBD2, 6 bases. CDR3 length equals 13 residues. The germline V gene encodes CDR1 MNHNY and CDR2 SVGAGI (reference sequence). V lost 2 bases and J 5 bases, leaving 6 bases between the germline ends. The CDR3 DNA reads as TGTGCCAGCAGTTACGGGGGGACCGGGGAGCTGTTTTTT. Amino acids: CASSYGGTGELFF.

In this sample, this clone turned up a few times. The chain combines TRBV6-6 with TRBJ1-3; D is undetermined. CDR1 is MNHNY and CDR2 is SVGAGI in the germline V gene (reference sequence). This CDR3 contains 13 residues. The ends were cut back, 6 bases at V and 0 bases at J, with 6 bases in the middle. The DNA of the CDR3 is TGTGCCAGCAGCCGGGACTCTGGAAACACCATATATTTT. Its translation: CASSRDSGNTIYF.

The chain combines TRBV6-8 with TRBJ2-7; D is ambiguous. With 2 bases removed from V and 5 bases from J, the gap between germline ends came to 7 bases. CDR1 and CDR2 (germline): MNHGY, SAAAGT. The CDR3 consists of 12 residues. Written as DNA, the CDR3 is TGTGCCAGCAGTTACAAGCACCACGAGCAGTACTTC. This gives the protein CASSYKHHEQYF.

The chain uses TRBV27 and TRBJ1-2; D is perhaps TRBD1 (6 bases). The V end lost 3 bases, the J end lost 3 bases, and 11 bases lay between the germline ends. Germline assignment: CDR1 MNHEY and CDR2 SMNVEV (reference sequence). This CDR3 region has 14 residues. CDR3 DNA sequence: TGTGCCAGCAGTTTCGGGGGGCGCGACTATGGCTACACCTTC. It yields the protein CASSFGGRDYGYTF.

The chain is built from TRBV25-1 and TRBJ1-4; D gene unclear. CDR1 is MGHDK, CDR2 SYGVNS, per germline. The CDR3 extends over 12 amino acids. The V gene lost 4 bases and the J gene lost 8 bases, with 8 bases spanning the gap. The CDR3 sequence: CASSAGSEKLFF. The DNA of the CDR3 is TGTGCCAGCAGTGCGGGGAGCGAAAAACTGTTTTTT. The full variable domain, in which reference TRBV25-1 and TRBJ1-4 provide the parts outside the CDR3, is EADIYQTPRYLVIGTGKKITLECSQTMGHDKMYWYQQDPGMELHLIHYSYGVNSTEKGDLSSESTVSRIRTEHFPLTLESARPSHTSQYLCASSAGSEKLFFGSGTQLSVL.

The chain links TRBV19 to TRBJ2-5, with TRBD2 matching 7 bases. The V and J ends lost 7 bases and 2 bases, in that order; junction bases with no gene match: 7. The CDR3 sequence is 14 residues long. Germline assignment: CDR1 LNHDA and CDR2 SQIVND (reference sequence). CDR3 coding DNA: TGTGCCAGTACCCCTTACGGGAGGCAAGAGACCCAGTACTTC. Its protein product is CASTPYGRQETQYF.

Concerning this clone: The DNA is omitted, as the CDR3 cannot be located on it reliably, and the CDR3 follows TCRdb's listing. V gene TRBV5-6 combines with J gene TRBJ1-1. From germline, CDR1 is SGHDT and CDR2 YYEEEE. The CDR3 region is 13 residues in length, termini included. The CDR3: CASSFLWNTEAFF.

This chain connects TRBV6-6 to TRBJ1-1; D not resolved. Germline V CDR1 and CDR2: MNHNY, SVGAGI (reference sequence). The CDR3 has 14 amino acids. V was shortened by 2 bases and J by 5 bases, with 12 bases between the two germline ends. The CDR3 DNA reads as TGTGCCAGCAGTTACGGCCGGGATGTGACTGAAGCTTTCTTT. This translates into CASSYGRDVTEAFF.

V gene TRBV30 combines with J gene TRBJ1-1; D remains unclear. V was pared by 0 bases and J by 1 base, with 9 bases between. CDR1 GTSNPN and CDR2 SVGIG come from the germline V gene (reference sequence). This CDR3 has 14 amino acids. The CDR3 here is CAWSVTEQNTEAFF. The CDR3 DNA sequence: TGTGCCTGGAGTGTAACAGAGCAGAACACTGAAGCTTTCTTT.

The chain combines TRBV7-6 with TRBJ2-1; 8 bases align to TRBD2. Germline lookup yields CDR1 SGHVS and CDR2 FNYEAQ. V lost 5 bases, J lost 8 bases, and 17 bases stayed unmatched. The CDR3 is 17 residues long. As DNA, the CDR3 is TGTGCCAGCAGCCCGATTCAGGGACTAGGGGTGGGACATGAGCAGTTCTTC. Translating gives CASSPIQGLGVGHEQFF.

The rearrangement links TRBV5-4 to TRBJ2-5; possible D gene TRBD1, 6 bases. Between the trimmed V and J ends, which lost 4 bases and 4 bases, there was a span of 14 bases. Germline CDR1 and CDR2: SGHNT and YYREEE (reference sequence). The CDR3 runs to 14 residues. CDR3 DNA: TGTGCCAGCAGCCAGGACAGATCTGGAGAGACCCAGTACTTC. This sequence encodes CASSQDRSGETQYF.